The present T cell receptor beta chain was sequenced within a study of T cell responses to AZD1222 COVID-19 vaccine. At the level of the study: Second-dose intervals near 4 or 12 weeks were combined. Broader study findings: Spike-spanning, vaccine-associated CD4 TCRs were dominant at 160-218 and 743-854.

Sequencing used immunoSEQ multiplex PCR; TCRdb keeps in-frame clones, though not all of them. Found here are around 120,000 clones, approximately 86% of them singletons; the top ten hold roughly 2.3%. With respect to this clone: Its antigen remains unidentified.

The clonotype was recovered from an adult in good health. The sequences come from peripheral blood, collected on day 0 of AZD1222 vaccination.

Here the CDR3 reads CASSLSGDRGYTSTDTQYF. The CDR3 region has the DNA TGTGCCAGCAGTTTAAGTGGGGACAGGGGTTATACTAGCACAGATACGCAGTATTTT. This rearrangement joins TRBV27 to TRBJ2-3; 10 nucleotides align to TRBD1. The CDR3 is 19 amino acids. With 2 bases clipped from V and 0 bases from J, the junction kept 11 bases outside the gene matches. In germline, CDR1 is MNHEY, CDR2 SMNVEV (reference sequence).